The 18 T cell receptor beta chains below all came from one sample that was sequenced in a study of neurological immune-mediated disorders. TCRdb re-called the 5' RACE reads with MiXCR, one entry per CDR3 protein. The sample comprises approximately 26,000 distinct CDR3 sequences, 2.5% of which are singletons, and roughly 2.1% rests with the top ten. Sequenced input: PBMCs. These receptors all come from a woman in her forties or fifties with multiple sclerosis.

This clonotype occurred many times. The CDR3 nucleotides read TGCAGTGCTAGAGATCTCGGGCAGGGATTCTTCTCCTATGGCTACACCTTC. Its protein product is CSARDLGQGFFSYGYTF. This chain connects TRBV20-1 to TRBJ1-2, with a tentative D call TRBD1 (5 bases). From germline, CDR1 is DFQATT and CDR2 SNEGSKA (reference sequence). V gave up 0 bases and J gave up 4 bases, with 21 bases separating them. CDR3 length: 17 residues.

This clonotype was found many times. This chain connects TRBV12-3 or TRBV12-4 to TRBJ2-3; 8 bases match TRBD2. The trim removed 7 bases at V and 1 base at J, leaving 10 bases unmatched. The CDR3 runs 16 residues. The CDR3 is CASTTTGGLRTDTQYF. As DNA, the CDR3 is TGTGCCAGCACCACTACGGGGGGGTTACGCACAGATACGCAGTATTTT.

This clonotype was seen repeatedly, ten times or more. V gene TRBV4-1 combines with J gene TRBJ2-3, with 13 bases identical to TRBD2. Germline V gene lookup returns CDR1 MGHRA and CDR2 YSYEKL. There are 19 residues in the CDR3. Germline trimming cut 4 bases from V and 0 bases from J; bases unmatched to any gene: 10. CDR3 in DNA: TGCGCCAGCAGCCTGTTGGGACTAGCGGGAAAAGGGAGCACAGATACGCAGTATTTT. Translated: CASSLLGLAGKGSTDTQYF.

This clonotype has a count of ten or more. This could be a read error, since a much larger clone is one nucleotide away. The rearrangement joins TRBV18 to TRBJ1-2; D gene unclear. The CDR3 spans 14 residues. CDR1 and CDR2 (germline): KGHSH, LQKENI. V gave up 3 bases and J gave up 7 bases, with 15 bases separating them. The chain's CDR3 is CASSPIQLQGGYTF. CDR3 bases: TGTGCCAGCTCACCGATTCAATTACAAGGTGGCTACACCTTC.

This clonotype was observed at least ten times. The chain recombines TRBV5-5 with TRBJ2-3, with 7 bases lining up with TRBD1. The CDR3 spans 17 residues. Germline CDR1 reads SGHKS; CDR2 reads YYEKEE (reference sequence). Losses at the gene ends were 0 bases for V and 3 bases for J; bases not matched to a gene: 10. The CDR3 DNA reads TGTGCCAGCAGCTTGGCCTCCGGACAGGCGAGGACAGATACGCAGTATTTT. It translates to CASSLASGQARTDTQYF.

There are many counts of this clonotype. The chain couples TRBV20-1 to TRBJ2-2, with TRBD2 matching 9 bases. This CDR3 is 17 amino acids long. Losses at the gene ends were 1 base for V and 4 bases for J; bases not matched to a gene: 10. Germline V CDR1 and CDR2: DFQATT, SNEGSKA (reference sequence). The DNA for the CDR3 is TGCAGTGCTAGAGCAATATTGGGTAGCGGGGGCACCGGGGAGCTGTTTTTT. Protein: CSARAILGSGGTGELFF.

For this clonotype: A junction boundary mismatches the germline segment, possibly from a read error. V is TRBV18 and J is TRBJ1-5; D may be TRBD1 (5 bases). The CDR3 length is 14 residues. CDR1 and CDR2 from the germline V gene are KGHSH and LQKENI. CDR3: CASSPSGDFQPQNF. The CDR3, as DNA: TGTGCCAGCTCACCGTCGGGGGATTTTCAGCCCCAGAATTTT.

Ten or more counts support this clonotype. Being one base from a much bigger clone, this may be a read error. The chain uses TRBV5-1 and TRBJ2-5; 9 bases match TRBD1. V gave up 0 bases and J gave up 2 bases; unmatched junction bases: 2. The CDR3 contains 15 residues. The germline V gene has CDR1 SGHRS and CDR2 YFSETQ. As DNA, the CDR3 is TGCGCCAGCAGCTTGGACAGGGGGCAGCAAGAGACCCAGTACTTC. This gives the protein CASSLDRGQQETQYF.

Judged by abundance, this clonotype is medium-sized. V usage is TRBV7-9 and J usage is TRBJ1-2; D is possibly TRBD1 (5 bases). Trimming stripped 5 bases from V and 0 bases from J, with 10 bases between. The CDR3 contains 14 residues. Germline V lookup: CDR1 SEHNR, CDR2 FQNEAQ (reference sequence). This CDR3 reads CASSGGRSNYGYTF. The DNA for the CDR3 is TGTGCCAGCAGCGGGGGACGGTCTAACTATGGCTACACCTTC.

This clonotype was counted at least ten times. The junction departs from germline at one end; a sequencing error may be responsible. The chain carries TRBV9 and TRBJ1-6; no firm D call. CDR3 size: 15 residues. CDR1 SGDLS and CDR2 YYNGEE come from the germline V gene. In DNA form, the CDR3 reads TGTGCCAGCAGCCCCCGGACGAGGGAGAATTCACCCCTCAACTTT. Residues: CASSPRTRENSPLNF.

This clonotype was found many times. The chain has TRBV5-1 and TRBJ1-2; 8 bases agree with TRBD1. CDR1 and CDR2 from the germline V gene are SGHRS and YFSETQ. With 0 bases clipped from V and 4 bases from J, the junction kept 2 bases outside the gene matches. There are 14 residues in the CDR3. This CDR3 is CASSLAQGAYGYTF. The CDR3, as DNA: TGCGCCAGCAGCTTGGCCCAGGGGGCCTATGGCTACACCTTC.

At least ten counts were recorded for this clonotype. V and J are TRBV7-2 and TRBJ2-3; D ambiguous. V lost 6 bases to trimming and J lost 7 bases, with 14 bases between them. The CDR3 is 13 residues long. Germline V gene lookup returns CDR1 SGHTA and CDR2 FQGNSA. CDR3 region: CASRYETVNTQYF. In nucleotides, the CDR3 is TGTGCCAGCAGATACGAGACGGTGAATACGCAGTATTTT. Based on the CDR3 plus reference TRBV7-2 and TRBJ2-3, the full variable domain is GAGVSQSPSNKVTEKGKDVELRCDPISGHTALYWYRQSLGQGLEFLIYFQGNSAPDKSGLPSDRFSAERTGGSVSTLTIQRTQQEDSAVYLCASRYETVNTQYFGPGTRLTVL.

This clonotype has at least ten counts. The CDR3 loop reads CATSDPTGFTDTQYF. The DNA for the CDR3 is TGTGCCACCAGTGATCCGACAGGGTTCACAGATACGCAGTATTTT. V and J are TRBV24-1 and TRBJ2-3; 7 positions agree with TRBD1. This CDR3 region has 15 residues. CDR1 KGHDR and CDR2 SFDVKD come from the germline V gene. The V and J ends lost 3 bases and 2 bases, in that order; junction bases with no gene match: 4.

There are many counts of this clonotype. In DNA, the CDR3 is TGCAGTGCTAATCTCCCGTTCTTAACGGGGGGACCTACAGATACGCAGTATTTT. Protein: CSANLPFLTGGPTDTQYF. The chain carries TRBV20-1 and TRBJ2-3, with 7 bases fitting TRBD2. Germline values: CDR1 DFQATT, CDR2 SNEGSKA (reference sequence). The CDR3 extends over 18 amino acids. V shed 4 bases and J 3 bases; nucleotides not matched to a gene: 19.

In its sample, this clonotype was seen many times. The V call is TRBV5-1, the J call TRBJ1-6; no reliable D call. This CDR3 spans 14 amino acids. V was pared by 1 base and J by 5 bases, with 7 bases between. Germline assignment: CDR1 SGHRS and CDR2 YFSETQ. CDR3 region: CASSLYGDNSPLHF. In DNA, the CDR3 is TGCGCCAGCAGCTTGTACGGGGATAATTCACCCCTCCACTTT.

This clonotype was seen many times. V gene TRBV11-3 combines with J gene TRBJ2-7; 10 bases line up with TRBD2. CDR1 and CDR2 (germline): SGHNT, YENEEA. Trimming removed 2 bases from V and 9 bases from J; junction bases left unmatched: 10. The CDR3 extends over 15 amino acids. CDR3 sequence: CASSLSASGRRWQYF. The CDR3 region has the DNA TGTGCCAGCAGCTTATCGGCTAGCGGGAGACGGTGGCAGTACTTC.

The sample holds many counts of this clonotype. The gene calls are TRBV7-8 and TRBJ2-1; D is perhaps TRBD2 (5 bases). V lost 2 bases to trimming and J lost 7 bases, with 12 bases between them. This CDR3 has 14 amino acids. Germline V lookup: CDR1 SGHVS, CDR2 FQNEAQ. The CDR3 protein is CASSLFRDWNEQFF. The CDR3 bases are TGTGCCAGCAGCTTATTTCGGGATTGGAATGAGCAGTTCTTC.

This clonotype was picked up many times. The rearrangement links TRBV20-1 to TRBJ1-5; D is unresolved. The CDR3 is made up of 15 amino acids. Trimming removed 6 bases from V and 1 base from J, with 16 bases in between. Germline loops: CDR1 DFQATT, CDR2 SNEGSKA (reference sequence). The CDR3 sequence is CSALGPKGSNQPQHF. As DNA, the CDR3 is TGCAGTGCCCTCGGACCTAAAGGGAGCAATCAGCCCCAGCATTTT.